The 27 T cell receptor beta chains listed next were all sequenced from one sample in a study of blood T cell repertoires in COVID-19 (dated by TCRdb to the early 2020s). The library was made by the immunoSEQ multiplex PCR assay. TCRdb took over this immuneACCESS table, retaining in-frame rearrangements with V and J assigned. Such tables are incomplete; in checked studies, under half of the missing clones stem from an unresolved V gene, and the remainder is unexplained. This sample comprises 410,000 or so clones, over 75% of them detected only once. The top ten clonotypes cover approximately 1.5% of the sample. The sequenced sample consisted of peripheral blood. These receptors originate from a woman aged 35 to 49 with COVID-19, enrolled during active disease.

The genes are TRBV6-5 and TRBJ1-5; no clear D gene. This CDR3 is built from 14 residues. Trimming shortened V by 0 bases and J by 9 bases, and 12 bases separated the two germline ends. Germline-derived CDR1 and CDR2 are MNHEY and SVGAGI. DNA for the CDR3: TGTGCCAGCAGTTACTCGAGCAGAGGGAGGCCCCAGCATTTT. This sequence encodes CASSYSSRGRPQHF.

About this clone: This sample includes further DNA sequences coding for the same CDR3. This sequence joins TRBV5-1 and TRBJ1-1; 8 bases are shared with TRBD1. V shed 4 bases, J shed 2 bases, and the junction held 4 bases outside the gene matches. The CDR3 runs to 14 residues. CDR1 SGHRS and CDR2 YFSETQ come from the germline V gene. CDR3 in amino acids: CASSPGQGNTEAFF. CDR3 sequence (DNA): TGCGCCAGCAGCCCAGGACAGGGTAACACTGAAGCTTTCTTT.

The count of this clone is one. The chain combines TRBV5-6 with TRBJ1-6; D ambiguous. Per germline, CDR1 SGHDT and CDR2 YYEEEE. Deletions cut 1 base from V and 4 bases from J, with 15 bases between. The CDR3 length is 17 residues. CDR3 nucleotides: TGTGCCAGCAGCTTGTCGCCAGCGAATTATTATAATTCACCCCTCCACTTT. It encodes CASSLSPANYYNSPLHF.

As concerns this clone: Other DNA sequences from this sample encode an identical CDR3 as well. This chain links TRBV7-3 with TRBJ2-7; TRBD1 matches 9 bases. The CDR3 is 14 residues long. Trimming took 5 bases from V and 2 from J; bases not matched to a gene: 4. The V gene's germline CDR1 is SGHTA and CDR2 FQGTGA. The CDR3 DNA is TGTGCCAGCAGCCCAGGGACAGGGCCCTACGAGCAGTACTTC. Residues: CASSPGTGPYEQYF.

This CDR3 reads CASSISRFYSNQPQHF. The CDR3 DNA reads TGTGCCAGTAGTATTAGCAGATTCTATAGCAATCAGCCCCAGCATTTT. This rearrangement joins TRBV19 to TRBJ1-5; D is unclear. CDR3 size: 16 residues. V was shortened by 3 bases and J by 0 bases, with 12 bases between the two germline ends. Germline V lookup: CDR1 LNHDA, CDR2 SQIVND (reference sequence).

The CDR3 protein is CASSGLEGQGVNYGYTF. The CDR3 DNA is TGTGCCAGCAGTGGCTTAGAGGGACAGGGGGTAAACTATGGCTACACCTTC. The genes are TRBV27 and TRBJ1-2, with 11 positions matching TRBD1. The CDR3 length is 17 residues. From germline, CDR1 is MNHEY and CDR2 SMNVEV (reference sequence). The V gene end was trimmed by 5 bases and the J gene end by 2 bases; junction bases not matched to a gene: 10.

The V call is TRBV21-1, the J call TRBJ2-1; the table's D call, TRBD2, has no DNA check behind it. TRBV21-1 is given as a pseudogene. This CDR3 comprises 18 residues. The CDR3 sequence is CASSIPRTGGSSYNEQFF. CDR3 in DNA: TGTGCCAGCAGCATCCCACGGACGGGGGGGAGCTCCTACAATGAGCAGTTCTTC.

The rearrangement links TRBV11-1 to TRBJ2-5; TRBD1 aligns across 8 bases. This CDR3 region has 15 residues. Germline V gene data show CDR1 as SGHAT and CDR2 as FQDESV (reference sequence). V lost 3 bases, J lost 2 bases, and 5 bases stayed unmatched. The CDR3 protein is CASSFDRGLQETQYF. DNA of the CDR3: TGTGCCAGCAGCTTCGACAGGGGCCTACAAGAGACCCAGTACTTC.

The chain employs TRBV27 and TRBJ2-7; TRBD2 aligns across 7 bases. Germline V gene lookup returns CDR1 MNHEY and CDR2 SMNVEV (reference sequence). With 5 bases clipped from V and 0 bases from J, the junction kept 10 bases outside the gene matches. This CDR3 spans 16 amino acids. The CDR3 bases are TGTGCCAGCAGTACAACCTCTAGCGGATTCTCCTACGAGCAGTACTTC. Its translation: CASSTTSSGFSYEQYF.

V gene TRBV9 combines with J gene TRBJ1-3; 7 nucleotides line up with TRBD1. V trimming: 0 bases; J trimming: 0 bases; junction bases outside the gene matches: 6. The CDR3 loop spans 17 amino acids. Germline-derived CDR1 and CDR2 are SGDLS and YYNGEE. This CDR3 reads CASSVGGTAFSGNTIYF. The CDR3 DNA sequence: TGTGCCAGCAGCGTAGGGGGGACAGCTTTCTCTGGAAACACCATATATTTT.

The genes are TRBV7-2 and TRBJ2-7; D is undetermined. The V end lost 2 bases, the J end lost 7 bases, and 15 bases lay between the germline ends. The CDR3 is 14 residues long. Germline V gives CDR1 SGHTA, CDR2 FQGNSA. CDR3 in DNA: TGTGCCAGCAGCTTATATGGTCCACCGGTTGAGCAGTACTTC. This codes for CASSLYGPPVEQYF.

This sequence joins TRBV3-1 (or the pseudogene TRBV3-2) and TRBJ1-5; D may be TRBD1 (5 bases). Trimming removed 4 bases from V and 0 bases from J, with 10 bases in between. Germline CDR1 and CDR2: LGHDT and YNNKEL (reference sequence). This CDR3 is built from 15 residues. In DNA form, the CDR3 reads TGTGCCAGCAGCCCAGGGTATTATAGCAATCAGCCCCAGCATTTT. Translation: CASSPGYYSNQPQHF.

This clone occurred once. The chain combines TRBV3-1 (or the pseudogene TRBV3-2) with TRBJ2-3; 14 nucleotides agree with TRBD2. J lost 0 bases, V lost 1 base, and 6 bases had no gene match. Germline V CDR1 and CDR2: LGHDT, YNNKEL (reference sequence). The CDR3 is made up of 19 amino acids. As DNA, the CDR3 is TGTGCCAGCAGCCAAGGGACTAGCGGGGGGTTCTCTAGCACAGATACGCAGTATTTT. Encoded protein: CASSQGTSGGFSSTDTQYF.

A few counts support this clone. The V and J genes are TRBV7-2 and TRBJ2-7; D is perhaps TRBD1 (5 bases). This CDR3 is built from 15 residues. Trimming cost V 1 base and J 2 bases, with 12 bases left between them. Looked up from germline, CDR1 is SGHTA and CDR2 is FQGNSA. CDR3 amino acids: CASSLVAGSPYEQYF. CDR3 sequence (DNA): TGTGCCAGCAGCTTAGTGGCAGGGTCGCCCTACGAGCAGTACTTC.

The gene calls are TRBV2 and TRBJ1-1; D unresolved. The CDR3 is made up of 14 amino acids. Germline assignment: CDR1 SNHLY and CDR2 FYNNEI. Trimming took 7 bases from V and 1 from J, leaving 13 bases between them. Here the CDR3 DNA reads TGTGCCAGCACTTCCCGGGTCTCGAACACTGAAGCTTTCTTT. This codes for CASTSRVSNTEAFF.

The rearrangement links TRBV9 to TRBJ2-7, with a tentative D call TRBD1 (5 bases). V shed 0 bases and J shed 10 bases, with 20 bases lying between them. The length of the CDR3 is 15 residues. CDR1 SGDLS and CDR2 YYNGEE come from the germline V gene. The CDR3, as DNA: TGTGCCAGCAGCGTAGGGGGCCTCTCAAGTGATCAACAGTACTTC. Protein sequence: CASSVGGLSSDQQYF. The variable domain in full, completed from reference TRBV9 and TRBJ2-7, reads DSGVTQTPKHLITATGQRVTLRCSPRSGDLSVYWYQQSLDQGLQFLIQYYNGEERAKGNILERFSAQQFPDLHSELNLSSLELGDSALYFCASSVGGLSSDQQYFGPGTRLTVT.

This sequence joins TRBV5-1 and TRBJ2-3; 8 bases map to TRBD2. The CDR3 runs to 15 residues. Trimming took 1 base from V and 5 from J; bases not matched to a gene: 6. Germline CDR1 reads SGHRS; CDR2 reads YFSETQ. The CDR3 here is CASSLSGGRGDTQYF. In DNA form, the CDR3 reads TGCGCCAGCAGCTTGTCGGGGGGGCGAGGAGATACGCAGTATTTT.

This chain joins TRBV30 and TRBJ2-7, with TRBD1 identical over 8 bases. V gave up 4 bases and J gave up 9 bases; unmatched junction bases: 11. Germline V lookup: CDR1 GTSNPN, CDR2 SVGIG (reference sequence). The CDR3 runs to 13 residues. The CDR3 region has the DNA TGTGCCTGGACCATCGGACAGGGCGGGCGGCAGTACTTC. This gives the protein CAWTIGQGGRQYF.

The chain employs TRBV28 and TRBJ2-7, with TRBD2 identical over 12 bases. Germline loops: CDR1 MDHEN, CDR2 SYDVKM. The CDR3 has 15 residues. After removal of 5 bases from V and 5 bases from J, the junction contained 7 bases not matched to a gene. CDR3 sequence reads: CASSPPTSGGNEQYF. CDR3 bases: TGTGCCAGCAGTCCCCCCACTAGCGGGGGGAACGAGCAGTACTTC. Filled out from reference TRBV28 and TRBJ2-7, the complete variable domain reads DVKVTQSSRYLVKRTGEKVFLECVQDMDHENMFWYRQDPGLGLRLIYFSYDVKMKEKGDIPEGYSVSREKKERFSLILESASTNQTSMYLCASSPPTSGGNEQYFGPGTRLTVT.

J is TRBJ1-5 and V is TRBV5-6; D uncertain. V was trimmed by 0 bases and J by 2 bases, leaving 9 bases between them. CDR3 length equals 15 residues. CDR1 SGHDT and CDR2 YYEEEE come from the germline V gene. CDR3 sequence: CASSLGSYRNQPQHF. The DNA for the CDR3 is TGTGCCAGCAGCTTGGGTTCGTATCGCAATCAGCCCCAGCATTTT.

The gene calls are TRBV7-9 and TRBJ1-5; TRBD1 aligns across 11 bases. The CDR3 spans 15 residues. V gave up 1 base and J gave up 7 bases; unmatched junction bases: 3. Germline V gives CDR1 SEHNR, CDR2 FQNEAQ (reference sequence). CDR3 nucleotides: TGTGCCAGCAGCTTAGTGGGACAGGGGGACCAGCCCCAGCATTTT. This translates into CASSLVGQGDQPQHF.

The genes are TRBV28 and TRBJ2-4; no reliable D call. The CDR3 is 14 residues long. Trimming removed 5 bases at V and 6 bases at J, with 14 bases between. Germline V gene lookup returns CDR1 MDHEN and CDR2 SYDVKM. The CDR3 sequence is CASSESSVANIQYF. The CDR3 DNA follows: TGTGCCAGCAGTGAAAGCAGCGTTGCAAACATTCAGTACTTC.

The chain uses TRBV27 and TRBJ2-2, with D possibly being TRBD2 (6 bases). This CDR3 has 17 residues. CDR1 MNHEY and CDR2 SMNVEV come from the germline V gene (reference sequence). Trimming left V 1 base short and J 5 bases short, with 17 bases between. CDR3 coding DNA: TGTGCCAGCAGTTTATTTGGGGGGTTTGGAAAAACCGGGGAGCTGTTTTTT. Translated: CASSLFGGFGKTGELFF.

The CDR3 loop reads CAWSGGRSFYNEQFF. The CDR3 DNA reads TGTGCCTGGAGTGGAGGCCGCTCTTTCTACAATGAGCAGTTCTTC. The chain links TRBV30 to TRBJ2-1; D remains ambiguous. CDR1 and CDR2 (germline): GTSNPN, SVGIG (reference sequence). CDR3 length: 15 residues. V dropped 1 base and J dropped 3 bases, with 13 bases sitting between them.

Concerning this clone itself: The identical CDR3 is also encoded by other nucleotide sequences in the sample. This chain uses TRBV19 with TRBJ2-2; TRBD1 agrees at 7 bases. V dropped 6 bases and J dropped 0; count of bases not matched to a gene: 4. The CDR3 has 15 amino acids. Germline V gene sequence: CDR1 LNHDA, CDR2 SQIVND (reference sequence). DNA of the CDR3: TGTGCCAGTAGACCGGGACAGACGAACACCGGGGAGCTGTTTTTT. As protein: CASRPGQTNTGELFF.

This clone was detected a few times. The CDR3 nucleotides are TGTGCCAGCAGTTACGGGGGGAACCTCGATGAGCAGTTCTTC. Amino acids: CASSYGGNLDEQFF. This chain connects TRBV6-6 to TRBJ2-1; TRBD2 might be the D (6 bases). CDR1 and CDR2 from the germline V gene are MNHNY and SVGAGI (reference sequence). The V end lost 2 bases, the J end lost 8 bases, and 13 bases lay between the germline ends. This CDR3 has 14 amino acids.

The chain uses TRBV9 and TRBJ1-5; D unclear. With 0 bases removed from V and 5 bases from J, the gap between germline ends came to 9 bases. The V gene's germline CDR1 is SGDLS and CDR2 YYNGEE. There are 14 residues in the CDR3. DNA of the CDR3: TGTGCCAGCAGCGTAGGACAATCTGATCAGCCCCAGCATTTT. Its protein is CASSVGQSDQPQHF.